The count of the clone carrying this TCR beta chain is one. Antigen unknown. The source of the sample is a study of TIL therapy for anti-PD-1-resistant metastatic lung cancer. As for the study in general: Patients then received nivolumab; progressors got lymphodepletion, TIL and IL-2. Median tumor mutation burden was roughly 1.5 mutations per megabase. General study results and limits: Treatment-naive, never-smoker and oncogene-addicted patients were overrepresented in this highly selected cohort.

The libraries were made with immunoSEQ v3. The data were produced by immunoSEQ multiplex PCR, yet TCRdb's version contains in-frame clones alone and is incomplete. This repertoire shows about 50,000 clones, roughly 78% found once; its top ten account for 4% to 5.5%. The sample's time point: pre-treatment sample, taken before nivolumab and TIL therapy. Stage 4 NSCLC adults joined between October 2017 and January 2020. The ends were cut back, 8 bases at V and 2 bases at J, with 11 bases in the middle. Germline V CDR1 and CDR2: MNHEY, SMNVEV (reference sequence). The CDR3 loop spans 13 amino acids. The sequencing used blood, collected at baseline. The chain recombines TRBV27 with TRBJ2-3; D possibly corresponds to TRBD1 (6 bases). This receptor was taken from a woman aged 30-85 years with non-small cell lung cancer. The CDR3 bases are TGTGCCAGCGTGGGACAAAACACAGATACGCAGTATTTT. It encodes CASVGQNTDTQYF.